Below, 26 T cell receptor beta chains from the same sample are listed, as sequenced in a study of T cell responses to AZD1222 COVID-19 vaccine (dated by TCRdb to the early 2020s). According to the study, the label for this sample's time point signals: baseline before first vaccination. Libraries were constructed by the immunoSEQ multiplex PCR assay. TCRdb took this table from immuneACCESS and kept in-frame rearrangements with V and J called. Such tables lack part of the clones; where checked against another copy, unresolved V genes explain under half of the gap, and the rest is unexplained. For this sample there are some 160,000 clones; 85% to 95% appear just once. About 0.9% of the sample belongs to the ten largest clones. The material sequenced was peripheral blood, taken on day 0 of AZD1222 vaccination. Receptors originate from an adult in good health.

The chain uses TRBV29-1 and TRBJ2-3, with TRBD2 matching over 11 bases. Trimming cost V 7 bases and J 1 base; bases outside gene matches: 4. The CDR3 covers 14 residues. Germline V gene lookup returns CDR1 SQVTM and CDR2 ANQGSEA. The CDR3 sequence: CSATGLAGTDTQYF. The DNA for the CDR3 is TGCAGCGCGACGGGACTAGCGGGCACAGATACGCAGTATTTT.

The rearrangement uses TRBV5-6 and TRBJ1-2; D remains unclear. Per the germline V gene, CDR1 is SGHDT and CDR2 is YYEEEE. Trimming removed 0 bases at V and 7 bases at J, with 7 bases between. The CDR3 is 12 residues long. CDR3 region: CASSLGRTGYTF. CDR3 DNA sequence: TGTGCCAGCAGCTTGGGAAGGACTGGCTACACCTTC.

This chain uses TRBV14 with TRBJ1-1, with D possibly TRBD1 on 5 matching bases. The CDR3 loop spans 15 amino acids. Trimming pared 4 bases from V and 4 bases from J, leaving 16 bases between. The germline CDR1 and CDR2 sequences are SGHDN and FVKESK. The CDR3 sequence: CASSRAGRVSTEAFF. In nucleotides, the CDR3 is TGTGCCAGCAGCCGAGCCGGCAGGGTGTCCACTGAAGCTTTCTTT.

The rearrangement uses TRBV19 and TRBJ2-2; the D gene is possibly TRBD2 (6 bases). V was trimmed by 3 bases and J by 8 bases, leaving 19 bases between them. The CDR3 has 16 amino acids. From germline, CDR1 is LNHDA and CDR2 SQIVND (reference sequence). The chain's CDR3 is CASSIKRGLGSGELFF. DNA of the CDR3: TGTGCCAGTAGTATTAAGAGGGGACTTGGGTCGGGGGAGCTGTTTTTT. The full variable domain, with the rest looked up from reference TRBV19 and TRBJ2-2, is DGGITQSPKYLFRKEGQNVTLSCEQNLNHDAMYWYRQDPGQGLRLIYYSQIVNDFQKGDIAEGYSVSREKKESFPLTVTSAQKNPTAFYLCASSIKRGLGSGELFFGEGSRLTVL.

The rearrangement links TRBV5-1 to TRBJ1-6, with no clear D. The CDR3 has 15 amino acids. The germline V gene encodes CDR1 SGHRS and CDR2 YFSETQ. V was shortened by 0 bases and J by 7 bases, with 11 bases between the two germline ends. CDR3 protein: CASSLEGSGNSPLHF. The DNA for the CDR3 is TGCGCCAGCAGCTTGGAAGGGAGTGGGAATTCACCCCTCCACTTT.

DNA for the CDR3: TGTGCCAGCAGTGAAGCGCTGGCGGGGGTTGGAAACACCATATATTTT. Protein sequence: CASSEALAGVGNTIYF. V is TRBV2 and J is TRBJ1-3; perhaps TRBD1 as D (5 bases). V lost 0 bases to trimming and J lost 3 bases, with 12 bases between them. CDR1 is SNHLY, CDR2 FYNNEI, per germline. CDR3 length: 16 residues.

V and J are TRBV23-1 and TRBJ1-1, with D possibly matching TRBD1 (5 bases). TRBV23-1 is given ORF status, its function remaining uncertain. This CDR3 comprises 15 residues. V lost 4 bases, J lost 0 bases, and 12 bases lay in between. The CDR3 nucleotides read TGCGCCAGCAGTCCCCCCGTCAGGGTGAACACTGAAGCTTTCTTT. This sequence encodes CASSPPVRVNTEAFF.

The chain uses TRBV3-1 (or the pseudogene TRBV3-2) and TRBJ1-4; D is undetermined. This CDR3 is built from 13 residues. V was pared by 2 bases and J by 8 bases, with 9 bases between. In germline, CDR1 is LGHDT, CDR2 YNNKEL (reference sequence). In DNA, the CDR3 is TGTGCCAGCAGCCAATCTCTCACCGAAAAACTGTTTTTT. Translated, it gives CASSQSLTEKLFF.

The gene calls are TRBV28 and TRBJ1-4, with unresolved D. Germline V CDR1 and CDR2: MDHEN, SYDVKM. The CDR3 is 11 amino acids. V gave up 6 bases and J gave up 4 bases, with 3 bases separating them. DNA for the CDR3: TGTGCCAGCAGGTTTAATGAAAAACTGTTTTTT. It translates to CASRFNEKLFF.

The rearrangement joins TRBV6-5 to TRBJ2-7; 10 bases line up with TRBD1. Germline CDR1 reads MNHEY; CDR2 reads SVGAGI. V shed 1 base, J shed 4 bases, and the junction held 7 bases outside the gene matches. The CDR3 spans 16 residues. CDR3 residues: CASSYFRWTGGYEQYF. In DNA form, the CDR3 reads TGTGCCAGCAGTTACTTCCGGTGGACAGGGGGTTACGAGCAGTACTTC.

The chain combines TRBV5-5 with TRBJ1-6; TRBD1 aligns across 7 bases. The CDR3 is 16 residues long. Germline V gene data show CDR1 as SGHKS and CDR2 as YYEKEE (reference sequence). The V and J ends lost 7 bases and 5 bases, in that order; junction bases with no gene match: 12. The CDR3 sequence: CASWRGRRGNNSPLHF. CDR3 nucleotides: TGTGCCAGCTGGAGGGGGCGGCGAGGGAATAATTCACCCCTCCACTTT.

The genes are TRBV3-1 (or the pseudogene TRBV3-2) and TRBJ2-1, with D tentatively TRBD2 (6 bases). CDR1 is LGHDT, CDR2 YNNKEL, per germline (reference sequence). Deletions cut 3 bases from V and 3 bases from J, with 15 bases between. This CDR3 is built from 16 residues. The CDR3 region has the DNA TGTGCCAGCAGCCACACAATAGCGGAAAACTACAATGAGCAGTTCTTC. It codes for CASSHTIAENYNEQFF.

In DNA, the CDR3 is TGTGCCAGCAGCAAAGCAATGGTAAGAGGACACCGGGGGCAAGAGACCCAGTACTTC. Translated: CASSKAMVRGHRGQETQYF. The V and J genes are TRBV21-1 and TRBJ2-5; the table calls TRBD2, which could not be checked here. TRBV21-1 is flagged as a pseudogene. The CDR3 loop spans 19 amino acids.

The chain couples TRBV15 to TRBJ1-1; 7 positions agree with TRBD1. The CDR3 runs to 12 residues. CDR1 is LNHNV and CDR2 is YYDKDF in the germline V gene (reference sequence). V lost 5 bases to trimming and J lost 11 bases; unmatched junction nucleotides: 8. CDR3 region: CATSPDRAGAFF. DNA of the CDR3: TGTGCCACCAGCCCTGACAGGGCGGGCGCTTTCTTT. Full variable domain (rest looked up from reference TRBV15 and TRBJ1-1): DAMVIQNPRYQVTQFGKPVTLSCSQTLNHNVMYWYQQKSSQAPKLLFHYYDKDFNNEADTPDNFQSRRPNTSFCFLDIRSPGLGDTAMYLCATSPDRAGAFFGQGTRLTVV.

The chain is built from TRBV6-1 and TRBJ1-2; D is unresolved. V lost 1 base to trimming and J lost 5 bases, with 17 bases between them. Germline V gene sequence: CDR1 MNHNS, CDR2 SASEGT. The CDR3 is 16 amino acids. The CDR3 DNA sequence: TGTGCCAGCAGTGAAGGCCCGGGCCCCCAAGCATATGGCTACACCTTC. Translating it yields CASSEGPGPQAYGYTF.

The V call is TRBV7-8, the J call TRBJ2-1; TRBD2 is a possible D gene (6 bases). The ends were cut back, 9 bases at V and 6 bases at J, with 18 bases in the middle. Germline lookup yields CDR1 SGHVS and CDR2 FQNEAQ. The CDR3 contains 14 residues. The CDR3 sequence: CASAWDFSPNEQFF. CDR3 coding DNA: TGTGCCAGTGCCTGGGACTTCTCCCCCAATGAGCAGTTCTTC.

The CDR3 DNA reads as TGCAGCGTGCCCGGACTAGCGGGGTCGGGCGAGCAGTACTTC. Protein sequence: CSVPGLAGSGEQYF. This chain joins TRBV29-1 and TRBJ2-7; 12 nucleotides match TRBD2. V trimming: 6 bases; J trimming: 6 bases; junction bases outside the gene matches: 9. Germline values: CDR1 SQVTM, CDR2 ANQGSEA. This CDR3 comprises 14 residues.

The chain combines TRBV9 with TRBJ2-5, with no clear D. Trimming took off 0 bases at V and 1 base at J, with 13 bases between the two ends. CDR1 is SGDLS and CDR2 is YYNGEE in the germline V gene. This CDR3 region has 16 residues. The CDR3 protein is CASSVGVGEAQETQYF. For the CDR3, the DNA is TGTGCCAGCAGCGTAGGCGTAGGTGAGGCCCAAGAGACCCAGTACTTC.

The chain couples TRBV5-4 to TRBJ2-5, with 12 positions matching TRBD2. The CDR3 consists of 16 residues. Germline CDR1 and CDR2: SGHNT and YYREEE (reference sequence). Trimming took 1 base from V and 2 from J; bases not matched to a gene: 3. The CDR3 sequence: CASSLPSGGAQETQYF. The CDR3 region has the DNA TGTGCCAGCAGCTTGCCTAGCGGGGGGGCACAAGAGACCCAGTACTTC.

The rearrangement links TRBV25-1 to TRBJ1-6; D unresolved. V lost 4 bases and J 5 bases, leaving 12 bases between the germline ends. The CDR3 has 15 residues. Germline CDR1 is MGHDK and CDR2 is SYGVNS. The CDR3 sequence is CASSVWGRNNSPLHF. CDR3 DNA sequence: TGTGCCAGCAGTGTATGGGGTAGGAATAATTCACCCCTCCACTTT. Combining the CDR3 with reference TRBV25-1 and TRBJ1-6 gives the whole variable domain EADIYQTPRYLVIGTGKKITLECSQTMGHDKMYWYQQDPGMELHLIHYSYGVNSTEKGDLSSESTVSRIRTEHFPLTLESARPSHTSQYLCASSVWGRNNSPLHFGNGTRLTVT.

V gene TRBV30 combines with J gene TRBJ2-7; unclear D gene. Germline assignment: CDR1 GTSNPN and CDR2 SVGIG (reference sequence). The CDR3 is 16 amino acids. V was cut by 3 bases and J by 4 bases, with 22 bases left in between. CDR3 nucleotide sequence: TGTGCCTGGAGACGTGCCCGGGTCAGAGGTTATTACGAGCAGTACTTC. This gives the protein CAWRRARVRGYYEQYF.

V usage is TRBV4-1 and J usage is TRBJ2-2, with 9 positions matching TRBD1. This CDR3 has 15 residues. V lost 1 base to trimming and J lost 7 bases; unmatched junction nucleotides: 4. Germline V gene lookup returns CDR1 MGHRA and CDR2 YSYEKL. The CDR3 region has the DNA TGCGCCAGCAGCCAAGGGGACAGGGCTGGCGGGGAGCTGTTTTTT. Protein product: CASSQGDRAGGELFF.

This chain joins TRBV2 and TRBJ1-4; the match to TRBD1 covers 8 bases. Per the germline V gene, CDR1 is SNHLY and CDR2 is FYNNEI. V dropped 7 bases and J dropped 3; count of bases not matched to a gene: 4. The CDR3 is 14 residues long. CDR3 DNA: TGTGCCAGCAAGAACAGGGGGGCTAATGAAAAACTGTTTTTT. As protein: CASKNRGANEKLFF.

The chain carries TRBV2 and TRBJ1-1, with D hard to call. V lost 4 bases and J 6 bases, leaving 15 bases between the germline ends. The germline V gene encodes CDR1 SNHLY and CDR2 FYNNEI. This CDR3 has 14 amino acids. The CDR3 is CASSARNLGAEAFF. CDR3 nucleotide sequence: TGTGCCAGCAGTGCCCGGAACTTGGGCGCTGAAGCTTTCTTT.

The chain couples TRBV11-3 to TRBJ1-6; maybe TRBD1 (5 bases). With 3 bases removed from V and 6 bases from J, the gap between germline ends came to 9 bases. The CDR3 covers 14 residues. CDR1 and CDR2 (germline): SGHNT, YENEEA. In nucleotides, the CDR3 is TGTGCCAGCAGCTTCCGGGGGGGTAATTCACCCCTCCACTTT. Protein sequence: CASSFRGGNSPLHF. The variable domain in full, with the rest retrieved from reference TRBV11-3 and TRBJ1-6, is EAGVVQSPRYKIIEKKQPVAFWCNPISGHNTLYWYLQNLGQGPELLIRYENEEAVDDSQLPKDRFSAERLKGVDSTLKIQPAELGDSAVYLCASSFRGGNSPLHFGNGTRLTVT.

The V gene is TRBV5-6, the J gene TRBJ1-1; D is undetermined. This CDR3 comprises 12 residues. Trimming removed 1 base from V and 7 bases from J, with 8 bases in between. Per germline, CDR1 SGHDT and CDR2 YYEEEE. This CDR3 reads CASSLRASEAFF. The CDR3 DNA sequence: TGTGCCAGCAGCTTGCGGGCGAGTGAAGCTTTCTTT.